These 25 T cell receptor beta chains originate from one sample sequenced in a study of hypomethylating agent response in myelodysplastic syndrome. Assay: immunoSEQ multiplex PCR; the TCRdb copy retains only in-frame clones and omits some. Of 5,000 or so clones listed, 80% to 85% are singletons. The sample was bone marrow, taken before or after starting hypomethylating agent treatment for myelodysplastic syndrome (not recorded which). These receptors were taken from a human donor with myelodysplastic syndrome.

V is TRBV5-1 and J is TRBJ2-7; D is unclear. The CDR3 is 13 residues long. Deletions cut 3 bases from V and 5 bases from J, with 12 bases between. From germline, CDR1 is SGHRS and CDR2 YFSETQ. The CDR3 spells CASSSTLSDEQYF. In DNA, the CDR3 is TGCGCCAGCAGCTCCACCCTGTCTGACGAGCAGTACTTC. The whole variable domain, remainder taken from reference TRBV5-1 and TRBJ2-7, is KAGVTQTPRYLIKTRGQQVTLSCSPISGHRSVSWYQQTPGQGLQFLFEYFSETQRNKGNFPGRFSGRQFSNSRSEMNVSTLELGDSALYLCASSSTLSDEQYFGPGTRLTVT.

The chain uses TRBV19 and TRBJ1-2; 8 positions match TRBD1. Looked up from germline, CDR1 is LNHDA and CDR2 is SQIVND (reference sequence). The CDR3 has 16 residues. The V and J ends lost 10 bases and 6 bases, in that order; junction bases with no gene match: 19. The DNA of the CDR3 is TGTGCCACCACAAGGGACAGGACCCTCCTGAGAGATGGCTACACCTTC. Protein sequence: CATTRDRTLLRDGYTF.

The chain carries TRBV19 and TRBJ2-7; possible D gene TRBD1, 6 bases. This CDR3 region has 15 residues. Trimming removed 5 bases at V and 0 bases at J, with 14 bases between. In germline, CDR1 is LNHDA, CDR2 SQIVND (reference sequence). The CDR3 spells CASSPPRGSSYEQYF. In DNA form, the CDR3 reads TGTGCCAGTAGTCCTCCCAGGGGTAGCTCCTACGAGCAGTACTTC.

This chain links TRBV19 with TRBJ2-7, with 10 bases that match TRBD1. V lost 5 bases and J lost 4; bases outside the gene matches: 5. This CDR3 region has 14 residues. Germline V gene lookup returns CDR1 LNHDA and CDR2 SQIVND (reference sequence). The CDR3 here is CASSFGTGVYEQYF. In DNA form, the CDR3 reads TGTGCCAGTAGTTTCGGGACAGGGGTTTACGAGCAGTACTTC.

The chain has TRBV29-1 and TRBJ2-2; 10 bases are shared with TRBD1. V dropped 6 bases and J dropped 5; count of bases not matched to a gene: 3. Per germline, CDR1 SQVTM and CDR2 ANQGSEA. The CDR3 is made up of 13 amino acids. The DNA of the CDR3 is TGCAGCGTCCGGACAGGGGGGACCGGGGAGCTGTTTTTT. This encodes CSVRTGGTGELFF.

CDR3 DNA sequence: TGTGCCAGCAGTTACTCGACGTTGAGTGAAGCTTTCTTT. Amino acids: CASSYSTLSEAFF. The V and J genes are TRBV6-5 and TRBJ1-1; D remains ambiguous. The CDR3 has 13 residues. V was trimmed by 0 bases and J by 7 bases, leaving 9 bases between them. CDR1 and CDR2 from the germline V gene are MNHEY and SVGAGI.

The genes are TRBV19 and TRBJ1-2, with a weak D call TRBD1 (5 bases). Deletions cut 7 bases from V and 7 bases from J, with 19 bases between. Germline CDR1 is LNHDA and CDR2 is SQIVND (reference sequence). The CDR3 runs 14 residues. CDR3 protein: CASIGDGAVGGYTF. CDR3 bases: TGTGCCAGTATCGGGGACGGCGCTGTTGGTGGCTACACCTTC.

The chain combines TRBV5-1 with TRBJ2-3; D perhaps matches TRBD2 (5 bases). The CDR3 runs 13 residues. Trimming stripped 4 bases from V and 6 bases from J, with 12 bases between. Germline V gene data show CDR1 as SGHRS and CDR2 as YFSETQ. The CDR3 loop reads CASSTDPGDTQYF. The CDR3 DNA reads TGCGCCAGCAGCACCGACCCGGGGGATACGCAGTATTTT.

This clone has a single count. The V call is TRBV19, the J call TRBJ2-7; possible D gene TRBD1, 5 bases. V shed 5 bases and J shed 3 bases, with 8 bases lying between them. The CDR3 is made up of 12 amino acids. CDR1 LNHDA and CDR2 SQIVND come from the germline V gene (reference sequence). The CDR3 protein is CASSLTGYEQYF. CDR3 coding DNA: TGTGCCAGTAGTCTTACAGGCTACGAGCAGTACTTC.

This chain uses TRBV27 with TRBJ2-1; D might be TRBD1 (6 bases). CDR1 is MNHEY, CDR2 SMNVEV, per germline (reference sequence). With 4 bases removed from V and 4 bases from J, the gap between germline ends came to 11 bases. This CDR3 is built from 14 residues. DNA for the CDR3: TGTGCCAGCAGTTGGACAGCCTATTACAATGAGCAGTTCTTC. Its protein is CASSWTAYYNEQFF.

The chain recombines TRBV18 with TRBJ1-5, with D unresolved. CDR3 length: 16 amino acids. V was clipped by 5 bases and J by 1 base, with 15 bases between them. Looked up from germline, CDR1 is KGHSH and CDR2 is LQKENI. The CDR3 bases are TGTGCCAGCTCAATGACGGATATAAGCAGCAATCAGCCCCAGCATTTT. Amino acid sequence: CASSMTDISSNQPQHF.

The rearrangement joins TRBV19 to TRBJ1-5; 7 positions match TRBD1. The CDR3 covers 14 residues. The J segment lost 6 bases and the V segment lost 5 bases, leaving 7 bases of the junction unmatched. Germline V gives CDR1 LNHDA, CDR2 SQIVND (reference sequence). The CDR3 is CASSVDRVGQPQHF. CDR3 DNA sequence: TGTGCCAGTAGTGTCGACAGGGTTGGTCAGCCCCAGCATTTT.

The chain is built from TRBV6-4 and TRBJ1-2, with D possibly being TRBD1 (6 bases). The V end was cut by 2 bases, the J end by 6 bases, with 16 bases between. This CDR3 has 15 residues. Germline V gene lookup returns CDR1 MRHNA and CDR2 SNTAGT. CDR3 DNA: TGTGCCAGCAGTGACCCGAGTTCAGGGGCGGATGGCTACACCTTC. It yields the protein CASSDPSSGADGYTF.

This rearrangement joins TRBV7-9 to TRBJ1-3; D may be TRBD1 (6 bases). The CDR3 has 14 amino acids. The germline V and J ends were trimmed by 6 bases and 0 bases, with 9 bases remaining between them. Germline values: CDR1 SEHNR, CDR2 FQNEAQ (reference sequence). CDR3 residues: CASRSQGSGNTIYF. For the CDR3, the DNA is TGTGCCAGCAGGTCACAGGGCTCTGGAAACACCATATATTTT.

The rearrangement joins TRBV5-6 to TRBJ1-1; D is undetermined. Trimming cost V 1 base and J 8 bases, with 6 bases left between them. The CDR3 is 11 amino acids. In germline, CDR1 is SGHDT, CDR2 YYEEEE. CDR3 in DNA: TGTGCCAGCAGCTTGTTACAGGAAGCTTTCTTT. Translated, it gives CASSLLQEAFF.

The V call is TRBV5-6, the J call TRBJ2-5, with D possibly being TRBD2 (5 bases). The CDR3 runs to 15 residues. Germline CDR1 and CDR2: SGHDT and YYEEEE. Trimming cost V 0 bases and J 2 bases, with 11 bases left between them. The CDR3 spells CASSLGGGSQETQYF. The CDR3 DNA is TGTGCCAGCAGCTTGGGTGGCGGGTCGCAAGAGACCCAGTACTTC.

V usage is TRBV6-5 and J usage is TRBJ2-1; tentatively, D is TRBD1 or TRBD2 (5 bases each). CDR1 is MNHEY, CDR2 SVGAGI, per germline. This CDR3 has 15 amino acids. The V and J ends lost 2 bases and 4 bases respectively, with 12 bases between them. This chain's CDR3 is CASSYGGGTYNEQFF. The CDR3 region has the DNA TGTGCCAGCAGTTACGGGGGTGGCACATACAATGAGCAGTTCTTC.

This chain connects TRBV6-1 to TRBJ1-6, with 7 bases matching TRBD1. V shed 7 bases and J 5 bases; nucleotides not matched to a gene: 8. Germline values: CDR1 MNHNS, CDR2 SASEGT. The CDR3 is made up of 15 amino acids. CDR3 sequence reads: CASTAQGVNNSPLHF. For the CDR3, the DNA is TGTGCCAGCACCGCGCAGGGGGTGAATAATTCACCCCTCCACTTT.

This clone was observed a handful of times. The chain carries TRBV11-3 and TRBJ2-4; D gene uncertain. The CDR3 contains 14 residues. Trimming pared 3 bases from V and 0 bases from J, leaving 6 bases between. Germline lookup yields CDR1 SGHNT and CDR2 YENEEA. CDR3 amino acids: CASSFEIAKNIQYF. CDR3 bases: TGTGCCAGCAGCTTCGAAATAGCCAAAAACATTCAGTACTTC.

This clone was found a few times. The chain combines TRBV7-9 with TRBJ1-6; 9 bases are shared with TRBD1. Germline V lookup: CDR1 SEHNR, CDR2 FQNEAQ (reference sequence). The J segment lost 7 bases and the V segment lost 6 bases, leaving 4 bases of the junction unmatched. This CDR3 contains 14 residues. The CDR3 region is CASRRTGDNSPLHF. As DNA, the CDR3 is TGTGCCAGCAGACGGACAGGGGACAATTCACCCCTCCACTTT.

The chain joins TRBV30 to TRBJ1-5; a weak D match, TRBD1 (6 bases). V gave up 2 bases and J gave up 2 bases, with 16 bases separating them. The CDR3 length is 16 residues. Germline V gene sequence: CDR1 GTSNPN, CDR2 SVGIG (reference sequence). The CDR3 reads CAWSQNRVWGNQPQHF. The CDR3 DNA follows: TGTGCCTGGAGTCAAAACAGGGTCTGGGGCAATCAGCCCCAGCATTTT.

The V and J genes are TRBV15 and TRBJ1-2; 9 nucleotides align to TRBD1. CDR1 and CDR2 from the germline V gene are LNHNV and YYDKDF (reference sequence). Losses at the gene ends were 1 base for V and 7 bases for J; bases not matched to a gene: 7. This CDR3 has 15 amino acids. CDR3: CATSRGTGEQVGYTF. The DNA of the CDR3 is TGTGCCACCAGCAGAGGGACAGGGGAGCAGGTTGGCTACACCTTC.

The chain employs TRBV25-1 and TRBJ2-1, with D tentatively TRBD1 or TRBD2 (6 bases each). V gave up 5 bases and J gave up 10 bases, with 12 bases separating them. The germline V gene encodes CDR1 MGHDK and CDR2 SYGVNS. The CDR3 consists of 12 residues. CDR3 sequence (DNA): TGTGCCAGCAGTCCGTCGGGGGCAGAGCAGTTCTTC. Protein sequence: CASSPSGAEQFF.

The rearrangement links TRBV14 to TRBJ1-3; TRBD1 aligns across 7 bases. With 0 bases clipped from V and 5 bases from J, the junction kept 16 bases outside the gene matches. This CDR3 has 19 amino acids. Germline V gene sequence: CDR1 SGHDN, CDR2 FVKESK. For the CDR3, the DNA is TGTGCCAGCAGCCAAGATTCTTTGAGGGGGCGAGTAGGTAGAAACACCATATATTTT. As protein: CASSQDSLRGRVGRNTIYF. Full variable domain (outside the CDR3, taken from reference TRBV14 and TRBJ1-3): EAGVTQFPSHSVIEKGQTVTLRCDPISGHDNLYWYRRVMGKEIKFLLHFVKESKQDESGMPNNRFLAERTGGTYSTLKVQPAELEDSGVYFCASSQDSLRGRVGRNTIYFGEGSWLTVV.

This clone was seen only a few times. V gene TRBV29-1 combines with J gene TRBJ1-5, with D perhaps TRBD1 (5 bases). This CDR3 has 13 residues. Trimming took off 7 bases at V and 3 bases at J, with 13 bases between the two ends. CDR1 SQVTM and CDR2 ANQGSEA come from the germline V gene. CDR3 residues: CSAADSSNQPQHF. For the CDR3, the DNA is TGCAGCGCCGCAGACAGTTCCAATCAGCCCCAGCATTTT.